Shown below are 8 T cell receptor beta chains from a single sample sequenced in a study of T cells in Graves' hyperthyroidism and ophthalmopathy. RNA transcripts provided the source from which TCR beta CDR3 regions were amplified. TCR CDR3 underwent first-round RT-PCR with the HTBI primer set. TCRdb used MiXCR to reprocess the multiplex PCR reads, holding one entry per CDR3 protein. This table has 200,000 to 250,000 distinct CDR3 sequences, roughly 15% appearing once. Sequenced input: blood. These receptors all come from a woman aged 18-35 years with Graves' ophthalmopathy.

This clonotype was seen repeatedly, ten times or more. The V call is TRBV12-3 or TRBV12-4, the J call TRBJ1-1; 9 bases are a match to TRBD1. V was pared by 1 base and J by 4 bases, with 4 bases of the junction left unmatched. CDR3 size: 15 residues. CDR3: CASSLEDRGGTEAFF. CDR3 bases: TGTGCCAGCAGTTTAGAGGACAGGGGTGGCACTGAAGCTTTCTTT.

In this sample, this clonotype turned up many times. This rearrangement joins TRBV9 to TRBJ1-2; possibly TRBD1 for D (6 bases). V lost 4 bases to trimming and J lost 3 bases, with 13 bases between them. Germline CDR1 SGDLS, CDR2 YYNGEE. CDR3 length equals 14 residues. In nucleotides, the CDR3 is TGTGCCAGCAGCCCAGGGGACGGCCACTATGGCTACACCTTC. Protein sequence: CASSPGDGHYGYTF.

This clonotype has a count of ten or more. The chain couples TRBV5-4 to TRBJ2-1; TRBD2 agrees at 8 bases. The CDR3 has 15 amino acids. With V trimmed by 4 bases and J by 5 bases, 8 bases remained unmatched. Looked up from germline, CDR1 is SGHNT and CDR2 is YYREEE (reference sequence). DNA for the CDR3: TGTGCCAGCAGCCTTAGCGGGGTTACTAACAATGAGCAGTTCTTC. Protein: CASSLSGVTNNEQFF.

This clonotype was picked up many times. The chain uses TRBV11-1 and TRBJ2-7; D possibly matches TRBD1 or TRBD2 (5 bases each). The germline V and J ends were trimmed by 4 bases and 1 base, with 8 bases remaining between them. The CDR3 consists of 13 residues. Looked up from germline, CDR1 is SGHAT and CDR2 is FQDESV (reference sequence). The CDR3 DNA is TGTGCCAGCAGCTCGGGACCATCCTACGAGCAGTACTTC. This sequence encodes CASSSGPSYEQYF.

This clonotype occurred many times. The V and J genes are TRBV4-3 and TRBJ2-5; 9 nucleotides line up with TRBD2. Trimming removed 5 bases from V and 1 base from J; junction bases left unmatched: 8. CDR3 length: 16 residues. Germline V gene sequence: CDR1 LGHNA, CDR2 YSLEER. CDR3 sequence reads: CASSASKTSGQETQYF. The DNA for the CDR3 is TGCGCCAGCAGCGCCTCAAAGACTAGCGGCCAAGAGACCCAGTACTTC.

This clonotype was detected ten times or more. In DNA form, the CDR3 reads TGTGCCAGCAGGAACACCGGGGAGCTGTTTTTT. Its translation is CASRNTGELFF. V gene TRBV12-3 or TRBV12-4 combines with J gene TRBJ2-2; D not certain. Trimming stripped 6 bases from V and 1 base from J, with 0 bases between. The CDR3 consists of 11 residues.

A few counts support this clonotype. The rearrangement uses TRBV27 and TRBJ2-7; TRBD2 might be the D (6 bases). The V gene's germline CDR1 is MNHEY and CDR2 SMNVEV (reference sequence). There are 18 residues in the CDR3. Trimming cost V 10 bases and J 5 bases, with 33 bases left between them. The CDR3 nucleotides read TGTGCCACCCACCTGACGACCGGGACGCTTTACGGCGGGGACGAGCAGTACTTC. Amino acid sequence: CATHLTTGTLYGGDEQYF.

In this sample, this clonotype turned up many times. The chain joins TRBV20-1 to TRBJ2-1, with a tentative D call TRBD1 (5 bases). The CDR3 consists of 14 residues. Trimming stripped 7 bases from V and 3 bases from J, with 16 bases between. Germline loops: CDR1 DFQATT, CDR2 SNEGSKA (reference sequence). CDR3 nucleotides: TGCAGTGTCCTGACTCCCAGGGTCTACAATGAGCAGTTCTTC. Residues: CSVLTPRVYNEQFF.